This T cell receptor (beta chain) is from a study of immune evolution from preneoplasia to lung adenocarcinoma. Study findings and constraints: From normal lung to invasive adenocarcinoma, top clone frequencies appeared to decrease.

Concerning this clone: Its antigen is undetermined.

Clones were read by immunoSEQ multiplex PCR, and TCRdb kept only the in-frame ones, dropping some. Of more than 25,000 clones detected, around 70% appear once; the ten largest clones hold 5% to 7%. Germline V gene lookup returns CDR1 SGHTA and CDR2 FQGTGA. Germline trimming cut 5 bases from V and 7 bases from J; bases unmatched to any gene: 10. This CDR3 spans 15 amino acids. This TCR derives from a person aged 55 to 70 with invasive lung adenocarcinoma. Some clones in this sample may be carry-over from other donors' samples. Sequenced input: FFPE invasive lung adenocarcinoma tissue. This chain joins TRBV7-3 and TRBJ2-2; 7 positions agree with TRBD1. As DNA, the CDR3 is TGTGCCAGCAGCGGGGGACAGTCGAGCCTCGGGGAGCTGTTTTTT. Its translation: CASSGGQSSLGELFF.